The clone carrying this TCR beta chain showed up just once. This sample was taken from a study of blood T cell repertoires in COVID-19. Overall study: Samples taken during acute and convalescent COVID-19 were collected in the United States, Italy and Spain. Nucleic acid was either cDNA or gDNA, and it came from T cells, B-cell-depleted T cells, or PBMCs.

Germline V CDR1 and CDR2: WNHNN, SYGVQD (reference sequence). Trimming took 10 bases from V and 1 from J, leaving 10 bases between them. There are 12 residues in the CDR3. Measured with immunoSEQ multiplex PCR; TCRdb has only the in-frame clones, and not every one. The repertoire includes 320,000 or so clones, roughly 85% of them detected once, and 1.5% to 2% sits in the top ten. Individuals drawn from under 30 US areas were about 18 to 90 years old. Exposed enrollees encountered a COVID-19 case at some point within 2 weeks before study entry. This chain uses TRBV10-1 with TRBJ1-1; D gene unclear. The sequence came from a woman in her twenties or thirties who had been exposed to COVID-19. The source material was PBMCs or T cells enriched from blood (not recorded which). The CDR3 DNA is TGCGCCATCAGGCGGGGGAACACTGAAGCTTTCTTT. The encoded protein is CAIRRGNTEAFF.